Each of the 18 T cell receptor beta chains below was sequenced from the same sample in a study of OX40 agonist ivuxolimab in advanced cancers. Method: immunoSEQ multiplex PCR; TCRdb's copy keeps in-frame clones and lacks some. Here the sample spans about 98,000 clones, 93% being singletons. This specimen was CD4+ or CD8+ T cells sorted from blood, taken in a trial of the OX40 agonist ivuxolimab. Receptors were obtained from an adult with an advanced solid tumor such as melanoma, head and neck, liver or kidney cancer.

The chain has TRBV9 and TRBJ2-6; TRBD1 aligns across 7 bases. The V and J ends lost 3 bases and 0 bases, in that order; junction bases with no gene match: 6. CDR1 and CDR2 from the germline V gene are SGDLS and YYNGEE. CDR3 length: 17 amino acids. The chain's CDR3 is CASSGDRGYSGANVLTF. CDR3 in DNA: TGTGCCAGCAGCGGGGACAGAGGCTACTCTGGGGCCAACGTCCTGACTTTC.

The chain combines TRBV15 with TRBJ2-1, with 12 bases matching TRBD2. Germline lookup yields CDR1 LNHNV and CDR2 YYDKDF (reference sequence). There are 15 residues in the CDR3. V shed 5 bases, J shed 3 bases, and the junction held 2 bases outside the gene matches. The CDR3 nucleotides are TGTGCCACCAGCCAACTAGCGGGAGGCTACAATGAGCAGTTCTTC. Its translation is CATSQLAGGYNEQFF.

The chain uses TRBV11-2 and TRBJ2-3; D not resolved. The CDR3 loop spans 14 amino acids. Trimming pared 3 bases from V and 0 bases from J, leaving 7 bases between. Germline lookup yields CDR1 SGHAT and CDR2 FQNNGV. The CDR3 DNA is TGTGCCAGCAGCTTGGAGCCTAGCACAGATACGCAGTATTTT. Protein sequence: CASSLEPSTDTQYF.

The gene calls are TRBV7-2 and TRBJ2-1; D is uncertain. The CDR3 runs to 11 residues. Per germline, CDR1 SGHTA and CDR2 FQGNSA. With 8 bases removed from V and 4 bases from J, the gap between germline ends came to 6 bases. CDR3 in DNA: TGTGCCAGCCAAGGGTACAATGAGCAGTTCTTC. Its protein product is CASQGYNEQFF.

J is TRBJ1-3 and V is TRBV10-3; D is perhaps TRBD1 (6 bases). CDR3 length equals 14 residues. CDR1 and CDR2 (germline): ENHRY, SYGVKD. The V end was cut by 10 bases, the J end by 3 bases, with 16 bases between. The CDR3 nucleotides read TGTGCCACCAAGGACAGCACCATTGGAAACACCATATATTTT. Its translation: CATKDSTIGNTIYF.

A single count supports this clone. The CDR3 region is CASSLPGTGNQPQHF. CDR3 sequence (DNA): TGTGCCAGCAGCTTACCGGGGACAGGGAATCAGCCCCAGCATTTT. The chain combines TRBV7-9 with TRBJ1-5, with 9 bases aligning to TRBD1. CDR3 length equals 15 residues. The ends lost 2 bases at V and 4 bases at J; junction bases unmatched: 3. Germline V gene sequence: CDR1 SEHNR, CDR2 FQNEAQ (reference sequence).

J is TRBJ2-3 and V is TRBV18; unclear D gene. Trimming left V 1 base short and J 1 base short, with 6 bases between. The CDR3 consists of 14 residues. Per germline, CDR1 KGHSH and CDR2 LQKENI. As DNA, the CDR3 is TGTGCCAGCTCACCACAGCCGGGCACAGATACGCAGTATTTT. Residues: CASSPQPGTDTQYF.

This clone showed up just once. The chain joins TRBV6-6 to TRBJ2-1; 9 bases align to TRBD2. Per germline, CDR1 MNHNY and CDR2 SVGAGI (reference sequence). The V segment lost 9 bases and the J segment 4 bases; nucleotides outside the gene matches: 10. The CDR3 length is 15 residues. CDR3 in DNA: TGTGCCAGTTCCCATCTTAGCGGGGGATACAATGAGCAGTTCTTC. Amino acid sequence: CASSHLSGGYNEQFF.

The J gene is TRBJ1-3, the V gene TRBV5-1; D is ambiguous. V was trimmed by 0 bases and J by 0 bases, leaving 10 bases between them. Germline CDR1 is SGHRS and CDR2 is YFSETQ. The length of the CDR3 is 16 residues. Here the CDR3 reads CASSLAGVGSGNTIYF. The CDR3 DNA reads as TGCGCCAGCAGCTTGGCCGGGGTTGGCTCTGGAAACACCATATATTTT.

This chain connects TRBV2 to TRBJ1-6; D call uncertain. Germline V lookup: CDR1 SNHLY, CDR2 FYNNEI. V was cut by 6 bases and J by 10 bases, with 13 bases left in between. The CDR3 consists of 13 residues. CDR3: CASRGGSSSPLHF. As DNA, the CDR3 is TGTGCCAGCAGGGGAGGTAGTTCGTCACCCCTCCACTTT. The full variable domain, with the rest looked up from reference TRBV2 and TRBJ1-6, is EPEVTQTPSHQVTQMGQEVILRCVPISNHLYFYWYRQILGQKVEFLVSFYNNEISEKSEIFDDQFSVERPDGSNFTLKIRSTKLEDSAMYFCASRGGSSSPLHFGNGTRLTVT.

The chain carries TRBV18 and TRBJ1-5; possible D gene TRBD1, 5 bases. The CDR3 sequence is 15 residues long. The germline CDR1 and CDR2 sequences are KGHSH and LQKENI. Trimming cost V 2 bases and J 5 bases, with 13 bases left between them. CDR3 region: CASSPSRAADQPQHF. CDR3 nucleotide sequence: TGTGCCAGCTCACCATCCAGGGCGGCGGATCAGCCCCAGCATTTT.

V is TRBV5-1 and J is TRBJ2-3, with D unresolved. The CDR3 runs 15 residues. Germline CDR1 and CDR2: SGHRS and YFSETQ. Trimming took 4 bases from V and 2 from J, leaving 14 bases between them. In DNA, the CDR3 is TGCGCCAGCAGCCTGGACCGGCCTTCCACAGATACGCAGTATTTT. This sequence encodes CASSLDRPSTDTQYF.

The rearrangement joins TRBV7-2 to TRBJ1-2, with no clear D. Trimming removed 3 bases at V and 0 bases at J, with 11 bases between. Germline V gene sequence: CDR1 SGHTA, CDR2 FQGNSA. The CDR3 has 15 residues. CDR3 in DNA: TGTGCCAGCAGCTTCCGTCCCACAGCTAACTATGGCTACACCTTC. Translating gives CASSFRPTANYGYTF.

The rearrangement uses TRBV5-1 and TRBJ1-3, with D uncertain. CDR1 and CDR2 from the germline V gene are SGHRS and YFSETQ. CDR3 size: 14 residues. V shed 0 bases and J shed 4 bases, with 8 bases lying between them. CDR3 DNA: TGCGCCAGCAGCTTGGAGTCATCAGGAAACACCATATATTTT. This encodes CASSLESSGNTIYF.

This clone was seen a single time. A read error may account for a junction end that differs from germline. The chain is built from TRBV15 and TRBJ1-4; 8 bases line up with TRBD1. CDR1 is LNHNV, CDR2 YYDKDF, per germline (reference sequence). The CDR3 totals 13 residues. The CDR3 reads CATSIRTGRDFDF. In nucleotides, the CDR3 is TGTGCCACCAGCATACGGACAGGGAGGGATTTTGATTTT. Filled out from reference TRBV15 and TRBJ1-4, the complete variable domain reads DAMVIQNPRYQVTQFGKPVTLSCSQTLNHNVMYWYQQKSSQAPKLLFHYYDKDFNNEADTPDNFQSRRPNTSFCFLDIRSPGLGDTAMYLCATSIRTGRDFDFGSGTQLSVL.

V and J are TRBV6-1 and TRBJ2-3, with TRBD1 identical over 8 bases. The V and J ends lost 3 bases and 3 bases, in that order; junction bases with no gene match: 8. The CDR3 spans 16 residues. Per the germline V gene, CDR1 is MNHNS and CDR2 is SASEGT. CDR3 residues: CASSEGQALWTDTQYF. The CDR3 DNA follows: TGTGCCAGCAGTGAGGGACAGGCCCTCTGGACAGATACGCAGTATTTT.

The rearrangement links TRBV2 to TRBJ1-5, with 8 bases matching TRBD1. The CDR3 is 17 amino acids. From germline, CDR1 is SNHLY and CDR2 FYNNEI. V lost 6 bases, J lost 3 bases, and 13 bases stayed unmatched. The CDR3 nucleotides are TGTGCCAGCAGCCCCACATTAACAGGGGGAACCAATCAGCCCCAGCATTTT. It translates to CASSPTLTGGTNQPQHF.

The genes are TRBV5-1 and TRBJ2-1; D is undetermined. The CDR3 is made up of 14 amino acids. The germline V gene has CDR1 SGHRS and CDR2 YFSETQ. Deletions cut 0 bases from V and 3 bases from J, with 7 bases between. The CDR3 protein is CASSLATDYNEQFF. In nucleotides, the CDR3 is TGCGCCAGCAGCTTGGCTACAGACTACAATGAGCAGTTCTTC.